A selection of T cell receptor beta chains follows, all from one sample in a study of T cell changes during pregnancy in multiple sclerosis. TCRdb's copy holds only in-frame clones and misses some; the assay was immunoSEQ multiplex PCR. The repertoire includes some 60,000 clones, roughly nine tenths of them detected once, and less than 2.5% sits in the top ten. The material was peripheral blood, obtained in the first trimester of pregnancy. The receptor set was obtained from a female donor in good health, enrolled as a control in a pregnancy study. Each CDR3 is given with its conserved first and last residue. The D gene is left open where the match is weak. A row's size may be missing; if present it is once, few, many or a size class.

>TRBJ2-1|.|.|TRBV7-9
TGTGCCAGCAGCATATACCAAGGACATGGTGAGTCCTACAATGAGCAGTTCTTC
CASSIYQGHGESYNEQFF
>TRBJ2-7|.|TRBD1|TRBV6-4
TGTGCCAGAGCAGGGGGAAACTTCTACGAGCAGTACTTC
CARAGGNFYEQYF
>TRBJ1-4|.|.|TRBV13
TGTGCCAGCAGCTTAGTGCAGAATAATGAAAAACTGTTTTTT
CASSLVQNNEKLFF
>TRBJ2-7|.|.|TRBV19
TGTGCCAGTAGTTCTGTGGGGGGAATGAACGAGCAGTACTTC
CASSSVGGMNEQYF
>TRBJ1-1|.|TRBD1|TRBV29-1
TGCAGCGTGGGGGACAGGGGATACACTGAAGCTTTCTTT
CSVGDRGYTEAFF
>TRBJ2-1|.|.|TRBV9
TGTGCCAGCAGCCCTCTGACTACACTCAACAATGAGCAGTTCTTC
CASSPLTTLNNEQFF
>TRBJ1-1|.|.|TRBV7-8
TGTGCCAGCAGCTTGGGTTGGTCACAGGAAGCTTTCTTT
CASSLGWSQEAFF
>TRBJ2-7|few|.|TRBV7-9
TGTGCCAGCAGCCCAGGGTATGCCTACGAGCAGTACTTC
CASSPGYAYEQYF
>TRBJ2-3|.|TRBD2|TRBV30
TGTGCCTTAGCGGGGGGGCCAACAGATACGCAGTATTTT
CALAGGPTDTQYF
>TRBJ1-5|once|.|TRBV10-3
TGTGCCATCAGTGGGGGGCTTCAAGGGCCCCAGCATTTT
CAISGGLQGPQHF
>TRBJ1-3|.|.|TRBV6-1
TGTGCCAGCAGTGAACAATGGGGGGGAATAGCTGGAAACACCATATATTTT
CASSEQWGGIAGNTIYF
>TRBJ1-2|.|.|TRBV29-1
TGCAGCGGCAGGGGTTATGGCTACACCTTC
CSGRGYGYTF
>TRBJ1-1|few|.|TRBV6-6
TGTGCCAGCACACTCCTAGGGGGCACTGAAGCTTTCTTT
CASTLLGGTEAFF
>TRBJ2-3|.|.|TRBV5-4
TGTGCCAGCAGCTTGGACCGAGGACTCACAGATACGCAGTATTTT
CASSLDRGLTDTQYF
>TRBJ1-1|.|.|TRBV18
TGTGCCAGCTCACCACGGGCGGACTACACTGAAGCTTTCTTT
CASSPRADYTEAFF
>TRBJ1-3|.|.|TRBV6-6
TGTGCCAGCAGTTACGTGGGAGACTCTGGAAACACCATATATTTT
CASSYVGDSGNTIYF
>TRBJ1-4|.|TRBD1|TRBV28
TGTGCCAGCAGTGTCCAAACAGGGGGCTCTAATGAAAAACTGTTTTTT
CASSVQTGGSNEKLFF
>TRBJ2-7|.|TRBD1|TRBV5-4
TGTGCCACACGACAGGGGTATGAGAACGAGCAGTACTTC
CATRQGYENEQYF
>TRBJ2-1|.|.|TRBV7-9
TGTGCCAGCAGCAGGACAGACAGATACTCCTACAATGAGCAGTTCTTC
CASSRTDRYSYNEQFF
>TRBJ2-3|.|TRBD2|TRBV4-2
TGTGCCAGCAGCCAAGATCCAGCGGGAGGGGGGGCTGATACGCAGTATTTT
CASSQDPAGGGADTQYF
>TRBJ1-1|.|.|TRBV29-1
TGCAGCGTTGAATGGGGAGGGGCTGAAGCTTTCTTT
CSVEWGGAEAFF
>TRBJ2-3|.|.|TRBV5-4
TGTGCCAGCAGCTTTGGAGGGGGGGGCAGGAAAGATACGCAGTATTTT
CASSFGGGGRKDTQYF
>TRBJ2-5|.|.|TRBV19
TGTGCCAGTAAAGGGGATTGGGAGACCCAGTACTTC
CASKGDWETQYF
>TRBJ1-5|.|TRBD1|TRBV20-1
TGCAGTGCGGGACAGGGAACCCAGCATTTT
CSAGQGTQHF
>TRBJ2-5|.|TRBD2|TRBV6-5
TGTGCCAGCCAACAAGCGGGAGGCAGGGTGGAGACCCAGTACTTC
CASQQAGGRVETQYF